This T cell receptor (beta chain) was recovered during a study of tumor-infiltrating lymphocytes in primary liver carcinoma. Study results and limitations: Only about 7-24% of top clones occurred in every one of the five tumor regions.

CDR1 MNHNS and CDR2 SASEGT come from the germline V gene. This CDR3 contains 14 residues. Production of TCR beta cDNA used roughly 0.55 ug total RNA together with a constant-region primer. What produced the TCR beta libraries was three nested multiplex PCR rounds using slightly modified ARM-PCR. TRBV1-TRBV30 forward and Cbeta reverse primers drove the first two roughly 10-cycle rounds. TCRdb ran MiXCR on the multiplex PCR reads and lists one entry per CDR3 protein. The sample includes roughly 190,000 distinct CDR3 sequences, around four fifths seen only once; the top ten take less than 20%. The tissue used was unsorted bulk material of 20-30 mg. RNA and DNA were co-extracted from it with the AllPrep DNA/RNA mini kit. Sampling of each tumor involved five separate regions. Details on this clonotype: No antigen is known for it.

Sequencing was done on a sample of tumor tissue from primary liver carcinoma. This TCR derives from a man in his forties with primary liver carcinoma and hepatitis B virus infection. The rearrangement uses TRBV6-1 and TRBJ1-4, with D unresolved. CDR3 loop: CISSIMDTNEKLFF. Here the CDR3 DNA reads TGTATCAGTAGTATAATGGACACTAATGAAAAACTGTTTTTT.